This TCR beta chain was captured by sequencing in a study of shared clonotypes between healthy human individuals. This CDR3 spans 13 amino acids. The V and J ends lost 6 bases and 4 bases respectively, with 13 bases between them. Germline CDR1 MNHEY, CDR2 SVGAGI. Some clones are missing from TCRdb's copy, which holds only in-frame ones; the method was immunoSEQ multiplex PCR. The repertoire holds under 650,000 clones, 90% to 97% seen once, with under 0.06% in the top ten. The sequenced sample consisted of naive CD4+ T cells sorted from blood. Subset noted: CD45RA+ positively selected. This chain links TRBV6-5 with TRBJ2-7; either TRBD1 or TRBD2 may supply D (5 bases each). The TCR was taken from a woman in her twenties or thirties in good health. The CDR3: CASRKVGVYEQYF. The CDR3 DNA reads as TGTGCCAGCAGAAAGGTGGGGGTTTACGAGCAGTACTTC.